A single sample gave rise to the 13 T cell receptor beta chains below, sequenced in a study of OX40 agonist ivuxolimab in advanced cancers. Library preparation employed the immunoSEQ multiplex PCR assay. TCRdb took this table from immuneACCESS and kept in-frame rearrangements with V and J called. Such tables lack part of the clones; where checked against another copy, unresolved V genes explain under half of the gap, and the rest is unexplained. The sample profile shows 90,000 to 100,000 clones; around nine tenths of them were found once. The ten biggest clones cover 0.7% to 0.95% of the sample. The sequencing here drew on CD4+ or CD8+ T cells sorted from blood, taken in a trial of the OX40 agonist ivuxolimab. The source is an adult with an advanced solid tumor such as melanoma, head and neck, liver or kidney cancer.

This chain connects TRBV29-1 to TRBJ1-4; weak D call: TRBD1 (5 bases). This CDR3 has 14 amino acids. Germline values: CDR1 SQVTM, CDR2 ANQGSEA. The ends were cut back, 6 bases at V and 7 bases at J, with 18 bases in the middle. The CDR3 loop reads CSVILTGAGEKLFF. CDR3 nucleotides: TGCAGCGTAATACTCACCGGGGCCGGTGAAAAACTGTTTTTT. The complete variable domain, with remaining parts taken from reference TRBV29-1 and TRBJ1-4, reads SAVISQKPSRDICQRGTSLTIQCQVDSQVTMMFWYRQQPGQSLTLIATANQGSEATYESGFVIDKFPISRPNLTFSTLTVSNMSPEDSSIYLCSVILTGAGEKLFFGSGTQLSVL.

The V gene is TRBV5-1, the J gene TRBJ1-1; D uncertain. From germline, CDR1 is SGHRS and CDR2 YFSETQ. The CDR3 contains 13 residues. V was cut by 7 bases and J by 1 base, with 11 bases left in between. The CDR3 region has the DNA TGCGCCAGCGCGTCTGATACGAACACTGAAGCTTTCTTT. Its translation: CASASDTNTEAFF.

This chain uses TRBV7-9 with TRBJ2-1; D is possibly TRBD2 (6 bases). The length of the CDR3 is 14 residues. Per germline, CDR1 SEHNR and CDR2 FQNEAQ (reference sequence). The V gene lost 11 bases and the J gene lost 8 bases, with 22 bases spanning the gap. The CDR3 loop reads CAAGPFPPGDEQFF. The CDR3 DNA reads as TGTGCCGCGGGGCCTTTCCCTCCGGGGGATGAGCAGTTCTTC.

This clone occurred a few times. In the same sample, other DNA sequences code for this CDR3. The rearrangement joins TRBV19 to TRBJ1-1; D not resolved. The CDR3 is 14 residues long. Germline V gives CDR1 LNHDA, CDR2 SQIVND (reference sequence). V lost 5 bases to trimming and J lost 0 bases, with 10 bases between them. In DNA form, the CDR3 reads TGTGCCAGTAGTCTTGGACGGCTGAACACTGAAGCTTTCTTT. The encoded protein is CASSLGRLNTEAFF.

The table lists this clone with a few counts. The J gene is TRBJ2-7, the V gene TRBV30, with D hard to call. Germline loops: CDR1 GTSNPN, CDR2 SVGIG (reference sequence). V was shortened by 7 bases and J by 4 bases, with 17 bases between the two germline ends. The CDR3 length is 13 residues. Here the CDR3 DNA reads TGTGCCTACCAGCGAGACCAAGTGTACGAGCAGTACTTC. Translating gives CAYQRDQVYEQYF.

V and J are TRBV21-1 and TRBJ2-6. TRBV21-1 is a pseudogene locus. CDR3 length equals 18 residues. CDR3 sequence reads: CASSKSRAPRSGANVLTF. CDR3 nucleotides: TGTGCCAGCAGCAAGAGTAGGGCACCACGCTCTGGGGCCAACGTCCTGACTTTC.

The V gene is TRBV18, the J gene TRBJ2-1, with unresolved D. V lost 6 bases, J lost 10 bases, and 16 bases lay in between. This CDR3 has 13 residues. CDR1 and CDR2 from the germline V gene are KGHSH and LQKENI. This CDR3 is CASSQSPSTEQFF. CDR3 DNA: TGTGCCAGCTCGCAAAGTCCTAGTACCGAGCAGTTCTTC.

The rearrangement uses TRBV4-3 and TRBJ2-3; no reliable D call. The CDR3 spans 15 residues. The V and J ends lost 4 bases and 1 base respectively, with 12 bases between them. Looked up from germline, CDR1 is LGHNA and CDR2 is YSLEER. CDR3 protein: CASSRRADRTDTQYF. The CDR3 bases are TGCGCCAGCAGCCGCCGGGCGGACCGCACAGATACGCAGTATTTT.

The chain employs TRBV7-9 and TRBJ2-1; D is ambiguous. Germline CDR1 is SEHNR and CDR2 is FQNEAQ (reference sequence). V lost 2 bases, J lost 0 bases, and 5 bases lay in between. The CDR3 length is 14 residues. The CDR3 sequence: CASSLSSSYNEQFF. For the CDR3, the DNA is TGTGCCAGCAGCTTATCCTCCTCCTACAATGAGCAGTTCTTC.

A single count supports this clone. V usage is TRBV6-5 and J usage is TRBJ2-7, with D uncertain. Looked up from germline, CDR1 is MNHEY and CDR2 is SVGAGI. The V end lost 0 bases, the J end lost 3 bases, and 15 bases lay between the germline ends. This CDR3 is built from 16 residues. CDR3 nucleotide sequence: TGTGCCAGCAGTTACTCGATCCCTGGAGAGCACTACGAGCAGTACTTC. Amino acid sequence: CASSYSIPGEHYEQYF.

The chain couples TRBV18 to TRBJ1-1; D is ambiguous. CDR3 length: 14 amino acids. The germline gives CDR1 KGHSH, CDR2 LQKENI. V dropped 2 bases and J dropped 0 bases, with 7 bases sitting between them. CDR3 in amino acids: CASSPSNMNTEAFF. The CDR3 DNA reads TGTGCCAGCTCACCATCAAACATGAACACTGAAGCTTTCTTT.

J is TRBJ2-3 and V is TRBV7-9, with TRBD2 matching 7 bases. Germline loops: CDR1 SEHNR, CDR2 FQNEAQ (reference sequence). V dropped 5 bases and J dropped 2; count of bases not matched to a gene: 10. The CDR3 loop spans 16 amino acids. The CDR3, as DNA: TGTGCCAGCAGCCCCCGGGGGGACCTTACCACAGATACGCAGTATTTT. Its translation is CASSPRGDLTTDTQYF.

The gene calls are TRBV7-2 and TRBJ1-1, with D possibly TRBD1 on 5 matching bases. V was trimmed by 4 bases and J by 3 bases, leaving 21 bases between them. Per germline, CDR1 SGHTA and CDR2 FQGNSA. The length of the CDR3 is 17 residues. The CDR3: CASSSPRSRGWDTEAFF. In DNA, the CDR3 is TGTGCCAGCAGCTCCCCTCGCTCTAGGGGTTGGGACACTGAAGCTTTCTTT.